This T cell receptor beta chain was observed in a study of CD8 T cells in Susac syndrome. With random hexamers, reverse transcription was performed on about 0.45 to 1 ug of RNA. Amplification of the TCR beta CDR3 was carried out by immunoSEQ multiplex PCR, which spanned a total of 54 Vbeta and 13 Jbeta segments. TCRdb re-called the immunoSEQ multiplex PCR reads through MiXCR, storing one row per CDR3 protein. The sample consists of some 150,000 distinct CDR3 sequences, 85% to 95% of them appearing once. This CDR3 is built from 15 residues. Trimming cost V 4 bases and J 1 base, with 14 bases left between them. Per germline, CDR1 MGHRA and CDR2 YSYEKL. In the case of this clonotype: Its antigen is as yet unknown.

Study-level results: Susac syndrome CD4+ T cell repertoires showed no clonal expansion.

The authors carried out high-throughput sequencing of TCR beta. They applied it to CD8+ and CD4+ T cells obtained from blood. Sequencing was carried out using CD4+ T cells from PBMCs. This clonotype originated in a human donor with Susac syndrome. The rearrangement joins TRBV4-1 to TRBJ2-7, with D perhaps TRBD2 (6 bases). CDR3 sequence: CASSRTGGASYEQYF. The DNA of the CDR3 is TGCGCCAGCAGCCGGACTGGCGGGGCGTCCTACGAGCAGTACTTC.